This paragraph covers one T cell receptor (beta chain) sequence. Antigen unknown. Germline V gene sequence: CDR1 DFQATT, CDR2 SNEGSKA (reference sequence). V lost 3 bases to trimming and J lost 2 bases, with 14 bases between them. This CDR3 is 15 amino acids long. The data are from a study of T cells after yellow fever vaccination. Study results and caveats: Among all clonotypes, a small share was observed in both CD4 and CD8 compartments. High-abundance clonotypes from the bulk population could contaminate FACS-sorted repertoires. Reappearing after the booster were most of the clones from primary vaccination (approximately 96% CD4, 85% to 90% CD8).

Each CDR3 protein is one row after TCRdb ran MiXCR on the 5' RACE reads. The sample contains hundreds of thousands of distinct CDR3 sequences, roughly 3.5% of which appear only once. The sequences come from PBMCs, collected on the day of the yellow fever booster vaccination. This receptor was obtained from a man younger than 35 who received the YFV17D yellow fever vaccine. This sequence joins TRBV20-1 and TRBJ1-5; D uncertain. The CDR3 reads CSASAGSSGNQPQHF. The CDR3 DNA follows: TGCAGTGCTAGCGCAGGTTCTTCGGGCAATCAGCCCCAGCATTTT.